This TCR beta chain emerged from a study of blood T cell repertoires in COVID-19 (dated by TCRdb to 2020 to 2022). Study-level background: Samples from collaborators originated in the United States, Italy and Spain and spanned both the acute and convalescent phases of COVID-19. The material from the prospective study consisted of cDNA or gDNA derived from T cells, B-cell-depleted T cells, or PBMCs. Deeply sampled blood TCRbeta repertoires from subjects exposed to, actively infected with, or recovered from COVID-19 were included in the dataset. The repertoires were released in a freely available public database meant as a resource for research on the immune response to SARS-CoV-2. The samples were drawn from two sources: the first 160 participants of the ongoing ImmuneRACE study, and 1,254 subjects contributed by 6 global collaborators. The sample metadata nearly always contained a de-identified subject ID, COVID-19 status, age in years and sex. Where available, HLA class I and class II types were taken from metadata supplied by the sample provider and were not determined by assay-based typing.

TCRbeta CDR3 regions were amplified from genomic DNA using the immunoSEQ Assay, a bias-controlled multiplex PCR. On the authors' methods: Within the assay, amplification of reference gene primers was used to estimate how many nucleated cells each sample contained. Sequence reads were collapsed and filtered to measure the absolute abundance of every unique TCRbeta CDR3 rearrangement. For each sample, productive Simpson clonality was calculated as the square root of Simpson's diversity index over productive rearrangements. The immuneACCESS repertoire file appears here via TCRdb, limited to in-frame rearrangements. These files lack a portion of the clones; in checked studies, under half of the deficit traces to unresolved V genes, and the cause of the others is not known. The D gene and trimming were derived from the DNA, and the V and J assignments and clone size from that table. This sample comprises some 110,000 clones, 65% to 85% of them detected only once. The ten largest clones add up to about 4.2% of the sample.

The CDR3 spans 13 residues, from the cysteine through the phenylalanine. The sequence is cut down to CDR3 DNA, 39 bases in frame from base 1. Trimming takes 5 bases from V and 3 bases from J, and the germline ends sit 10 bases apart. According to the germline V gene, CDR1 reads LGHNA and CDR2 reads YSLEER. Overall results and qualifications from the work: The quantity of clinical and demographic metadata differed by source and by participant and was supplied without curation.

Collaborating institutions collected whole blood in K2EDTA tubes following their own protocols. For TCRbeta analysis, collaborators shipped samples in one of three forms: frozen whole blood, isolated PBMCs, or DNA extracted from either of those sample types. As concerns this clone: No cognate antigen has been identified for it. Qualities for individual bases were not recorded, and no much larger clone is one base off.

The specimen sequenced was peripheral blood. This TCR derives from an older woman with acute or convalescent COVID-19. Rearrangement joined TRBV4-3 to TRBJ1-1; TRBD1 is a possible D gene, resting on 5 matching bases. The nucleotides read TGCGCCAGCAGCAATCAGGGTGACACTGAAGCTTTCTTT. Protein translation: CASSNQGDTEAFF.